This T cell receptor (beta chain) was profiled in a study of lymphopenia after photon versus proton radiotherapy. TCRdb keeps only in-frame clones here, not all; method: immunoSEQ multiplex PCR. The sample records about 26,000 clones, over 80% being singletons. General study findings and limits: Oligoclonal CD8+ Temra expansion after nadir drove photon patients' diversity drop. Relative stability marked proton patients; photon patients lost diversity and naive cells. Post-nadir TCR diversity decline inversely tracked overall survival among those who died.

Note on this clone: Its target is not known.

The CDR3 is 16 amino acids. Germline V gene sequence: CDR1 MGHRA, CDR2 YSYEKL. V lost 2 bases and J 5 bases, leaving 18 bases between the germline ends. The receptor was derived from a woman in her fifties or sixties with pancreatic cancer. The chain links TRBV4-1 to TRBJ2-5; perhaps TRBD1 as D (6 bases). The sample in question was peripheral blood, obtained from a patient treated with photon-based radiotherapy. The CDR3 reads CASSQRSGDFMETQYF. The CDR3 DNA follows: TGCGCCAGCAGCCAAAGATCAGGGGATTTCATGGAGACCCAGTACTTC.